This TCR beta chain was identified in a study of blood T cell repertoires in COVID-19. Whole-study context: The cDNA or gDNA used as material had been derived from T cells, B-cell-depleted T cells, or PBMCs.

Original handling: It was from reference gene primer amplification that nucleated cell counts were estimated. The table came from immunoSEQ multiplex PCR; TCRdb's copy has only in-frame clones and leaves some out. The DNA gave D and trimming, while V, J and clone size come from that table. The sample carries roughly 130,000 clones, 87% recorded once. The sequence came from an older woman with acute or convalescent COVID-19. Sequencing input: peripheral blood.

CDR3 sequence (DNA): TGTGCCAGCAGACCGGGACAGGGGCTATCTGAAGCTTTCTTT. Protein: CASRPGQGLSEAFF. The V and J genes are TRBV2 and TRBJ1-1; 10 bases agree with TRBD1. Germline CDR1 reads SNHLY; CDR2 reads FYNNEI. The trim removed 6 bases at V and 6 bases at J, leaving 7 bases unmatched. The CDR3 is made up of 14 amino acids.